The rows below give T cell receptor beta chains drawn from one sample of a study of OX40 agonist ivuxolimab in advanced cancers. The repertoire was sequenced with immunoSEQ multiplex PCR; TCRdb's copy has only in-frame clones and lacks some. The sample includes about 79,000 clones, less than 95% of them seen just once. Sequencing was performed on CD4+ or CD8+ T cells sorted from blood, taken in a trial of the OX40 agonist ivuxolimab. Receptor source: an adult with an advanced solid tumor such as melanoma, head and neck, liver or kidney cancer. Each CDR3 is given with its conserved first and last residue. The D gene is left open where the match is weak. Size values are once, few and many counts, or a class for expanded clones, and some rows have none.

TRBJ2-3,.,TRBV9,.,CASSPGGSSTDTQYF,TGTGCCAGCAGCCCCGGAGGTTCTAGCACAGATACGCAGTATTTT
TRBJ1-1,.,TRBV6-1,.,CASREGGEAFF,TGTGCCAGCAGGGAAGGCGGTGAAGCTTTCTTT
TRBJ2-7,.,TRBV19,.,CASSKKSGVAGRGEQYF,TGTGCCAGTAGTAAGAAGTCGGGGGTGGCAGGCCGGGGCGAGCAGTACTTC
TRBJ2-6,.,TRBV7-9,.,CASSSMGAANVLTF,TGTGCCAGCAGTTCGATGGGGGCGGCCAACGTCCTGACTTTC
TRBJ2-5,TRBD1,TRBV7-9,.,CASSLSDRGRETQYF,TGTGCCAGCAGCTTATCGGACAGGGGGCGAGAGACCCAGTACTTC
TRBJ1-6,TRBD1,TRBV11-2,.,CASSLGQGRSYNSPLHF,TGTGCCAGCAGCTTAGGACAGGGGAGGTCCTATAATTCACCCCTCCACTTT
TRBJ1-2,.,TRBV27,.,CASSSPSGGNGYTF,TGTGCCAGCAGTTCCCCATCGGGGGGCAATGGCTACACCTTC
TRBJ1-3,.,TRBV7-4,.,CASSLCTGRYLGTGNTIYF,TGTGCCAGCAGCTTATGTACAGGGAGATACCTGGGGACTGGAAACACCATATATTTT
TRBJ1-3,.,TRBV6-1,.,CASSDLGGGNTIYF,TGTGCCAGCAGTGATCTGGGTGGTGGAAACACCATATATTTT
TRBJ1-4,.,TRBV27,.,CASHTGKLFF,TGTGCCAGCCACACGGGAAAACTGTTTTTT
TRBJ2-4,TRBD1,TRBV6-4,.,CASSDSGWDRDVIQYF,TGTGCCAGCAGTGACTCGGGATGGGACAGGGACGTCATTCAGTACTTC
TRBJ2-1,.,TRBV29-1,.,CSVEDRALVEQFF,TGCAGCGTTGAAGATAGAGCCTTGGTTGAGCAGTTCTTC
TRBJ2-6,.,TRBV19,.,CASSIGQEPSGANVLTF,TGTGCCAGTAGTATAGGCCAGGAACCCTCTGGGGCCAACGTCCTGACTTTC
TRBJ2-2,.,TRBV4-3,.,CASSQDGDRDTGELFF,TGCGCCAGCAGCCAAGACGGCGACAGAGACACCGGGGAGCTGTTTTTT
TRBJ1-1,.,TRBV25-1,.,CASSNRGNTEAFF,TGTGCCAGCTCCAATCGGGGCAACACTGAAGCTTTCTTT
TRBJ2-7,.,TRBV7-9,.,CASSQTRGNEQYF,TGTGCCAGCAGCCAAACTAGGGGAAACGAGCAGTACTTC
TRBJ1-2,.,TRBV15,.,CATSTTPGTGGGYTF,TGTGCCACCAGCACCACCCCCGGGACCGGGGGGGGCTACACCTTC
TRBJ2-7,.,TRBV14,.,CASSQDLDSPYEQYF,TGTGCCAGCAGCCAAGATCTTGACAGCCCCTACGAGCAGTACTTC
TRBJ2-3,TRBD1,TRBV7-4,.,CASSDRVTDTQYF,TGTGCCAGCAGCGACAGGGTCACAGATACGCAGTATTTT
TRBJ2-7,TRBD2,TRBV28,.,CASRLAGGDEQYF,TGTGCCAGCAGACTAGCGGGGGGCGATGAGCAGTACTTC
TRBJ2-3,.,TRBV6-5,.,CASWGSPGPTDTQYF,TGTGCCAGCTGGGGGTCCCCCGGGCCCACAGATACGCAGTATTTT
TRBJ2-3,.,TRBV7-9,.,CASSGDGVENADTQYF,TGTGCCAGCAGCGGTGACGGGGTAGAGAACGCAGATACGCAGTATTTT
TRBJ2-1,.,TRBV6-1,.,CASRPRVGEVNEQFF,TGTGCCAGCAGACCACGAGTCGGGGAAGTGAATGAGCAGTTCTTC
TRBJ2-7,.,TRBV7-9,.,CASSLADYEQYF,TGTGCCAGCAGCTTAGCGGACTACGAGCAGTACTTC
TRBJ2-5,.,TRBV27,.,CASSLYPPTGSGVETQYF,TGTGCCAGCAGTTTATATCCGCCCACAGGTAGCGGAGTTGAGACCCAGTACTTC
TRBJ1-1,.,TRBV30,.,CAWKGIEAFF,TGTGCCTGGAAAGGAATTGAAGCTTTCTTT
TRBJ1-2,.,TRBV7-9,.,CASSLVLANYGYTF,TGTGCCAGCAGCTTGGTGCTAGCTAACTATGGCTACACCTTC
TRBJ2-1,TRBD2,TRBV5-4,.,CASSQTGTSGNEQFF,TGTGCCAGCAGCCAAACCGGGACTAGCGGCAATGAGCAGTTCTTC
TRBJ2-1,.,TRBV18,.,CASSPPRAGLDNEQFF,TGTGCCAGCTCACCACCCCGGGCGGGATTAGACAATGAGCAGTTCTTC
TRBJ2-3,TRBD1,TRBV7-3,.,CASSTGTGGTDTQYF,TGTGCCAGCAGCACCGGGACAGGGGGCACAGATACGCAGTATTTT
TRBJ1-1,TRBD1,TRBV30,once,CAWSRQGSTEAFF,TGTGCCTGGAGTCGACAGGGAAGCACTGAAGCTTTCTTT
TRBJ2-7,.,TRBV27,.,CASRTTGLEQYF,TGTGCCAGCAGAACCACAGGGCTCGAGCAGTACTTC
TRBJ2-7,TRBD2,TRBV10-2,.,CASSESAGGLSYEQYF,TGCGCCAGCAGTGAGTCCGCGGGGGGCCTATCCTACGAGCAGTACTTC
TRBJ2-1,.,TRBV18,.,CASSPGSGRLFYNEQFF,TGTGCCAGCTCACCCGGGTCGGGGCGTTTGTTCTACAATGAGCAGTTCTTC
TRBJ2-7,TRBD1,TRBV27,.,CASSWGTGSSYEQYF,TGTGCCAGCAGTTGGGGGACAGGGAGCTCCTACGAGCAGTACTTC
TRBJ1-2,.,TRBV4-2,.,CASSHVGGGDNYGYTF,TGTGCCAGCAGCCACGTTGGGGGGGGCGACAACTATGGCTACACCTTC
TRBJ2-5,.,TRBV29-1,.,CSVVGTQETQYF,TGCAGCGTTGTTGGCACCCAAGAGACCCAGTACTTC
TRBJ2-3,TRBD2,TRBV7-2,.,CASSRLAGVADTQYF,TGTGCCAGCTCGCGGCTAGCGGGAGTTGCAGATACGCAGTATTTT
TRBJ2-5,TRBD1,TRBV7-9,.,CASSLWDSHIETQYF,TGTGCCAGCAGCTTGTGGGACAGTCATATCGAGACCCAGTACTTC
TRBJ1-1,.,TRBV19,.,CASGWGMDTEAFF,TGTGCCAGTGGATGGGGGATGGACACTGAAGCTTTCTTT
TRBJ1-1,.,TRBV19,.,CASRPQWTDMNTEAFF,TGTGCCAGTAGACCCCAATGGACAGACATGAACACTGAAGCTTTCTTT
TRBJ2-1,TRBD2,TRBV9,.,CASSFLFSGEYNEQFF,TGTGCCAGCAGCTTTCTCTTTAGCGGGGAATACAATGAGCAGTTCTTC
TRBJ2-7,.,TRBV2,.,CASSGGEQTYEQYF,TGTGCCAGCAGTGGAGGAGAACAAACCTACGAGCAGTACTTC
TRBJ2-1,.,TRBV25-1,.,CASSEYTEDEQFF,TGTGCCAGCAGTGAATATACCGAGGATGAGCAGTTCTTC
TRBJ2-3,TRBD2,TRBV27,.,CASSFLSGSGADTQYF,TGTGCCAGCAGTTTCCTCAGCGGGAGTGGCGCAGATACGCAGTATTTT
TRBJ2-2,TRBD2,TRBV2,.,CASRPLAGGGTGELFF,TGTGCCAGCAGGCCACTAGCGGGAGGAGGAACCGGGGAGCTGTTTTTT
TRBJ2-3,.,TRBV19,.,CASSIGTFSTDTQYF,TGTGCCAGTAGTATTGGGACATTTAGCACAGATACGCAGTATTTT
TRBJ1-2,.,TRBV7-9,.,CASSPPRDLGDYGYTF,TGTGCCAGCAGCCCACCCCGGGATTTAGGTGACTATGGCTACACCTTC
TRBJ1-5,.,TRBV28,few,CASSSRPTYQPQHF,TGTGCCAGCAGTTCGAGACCAACCTATCAGCCCCAGCATTTT
TRBJ1-2,TRBD1,TRBV19,.,CASSIPSQGNYGYTF,TGTGCCAGTAGTATCCCCTCACAGGGGAACTATGGCTACACCTTC
TRBJ2-1,.,TRBV9,.,CASSVGTATINNEQFF,TGTGCCAGCAGCGTAGGTACGGCTACCATTAACAATGAGCAGTTCTTC
TRBJ1-1,.,TRBV28,.,CASSLQGMNTEAFF,TGTGCCAGCAGTTTACAGGGAATGAACACTGAAGCTTTCTTT
TRBJ2-1,TRBD1,TRBV6-5,.,CASSYRQGAYNEQFF,TGTGCCAGCAGTTACCGGCAGGGGGCCTATAATGAGCAGTTCTTC